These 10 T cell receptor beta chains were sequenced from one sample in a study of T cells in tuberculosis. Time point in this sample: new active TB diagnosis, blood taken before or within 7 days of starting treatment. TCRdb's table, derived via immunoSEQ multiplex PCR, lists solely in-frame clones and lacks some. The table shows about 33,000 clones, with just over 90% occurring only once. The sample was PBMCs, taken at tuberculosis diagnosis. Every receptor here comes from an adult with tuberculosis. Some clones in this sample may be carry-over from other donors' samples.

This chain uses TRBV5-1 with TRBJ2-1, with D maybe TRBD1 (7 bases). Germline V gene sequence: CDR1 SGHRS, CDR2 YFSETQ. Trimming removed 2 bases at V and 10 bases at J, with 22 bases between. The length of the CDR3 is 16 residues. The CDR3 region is CASSFMTGSGAKEQFF. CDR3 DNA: TGCGCCAGCAGCTTTATGACAGGGTCGGGGGCCAAGGAGCAGTTCTTC.

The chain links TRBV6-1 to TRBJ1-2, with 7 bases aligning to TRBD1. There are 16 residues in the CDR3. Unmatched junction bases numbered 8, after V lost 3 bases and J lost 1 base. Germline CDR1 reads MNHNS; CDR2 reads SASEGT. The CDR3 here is CASSDRGRAINYGYTF. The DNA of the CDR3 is TGTGCCAGCAGTGATAGGGGGCGGGCGATTAACTATGGCTACACCTTC.

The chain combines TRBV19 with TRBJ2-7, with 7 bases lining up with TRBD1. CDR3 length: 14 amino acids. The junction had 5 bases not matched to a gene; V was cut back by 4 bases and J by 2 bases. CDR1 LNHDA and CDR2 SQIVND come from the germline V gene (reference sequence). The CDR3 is CASSRETGPYEQYF. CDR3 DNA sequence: TGTGCCAGTAGTAGAGAGACAGGGCCCTACGAGCAGTACTTC.

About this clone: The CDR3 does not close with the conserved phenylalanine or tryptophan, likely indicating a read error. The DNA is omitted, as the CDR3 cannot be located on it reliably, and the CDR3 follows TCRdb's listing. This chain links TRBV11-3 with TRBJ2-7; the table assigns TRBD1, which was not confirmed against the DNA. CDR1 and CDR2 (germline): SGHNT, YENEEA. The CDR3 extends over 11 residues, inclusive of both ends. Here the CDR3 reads CASSPSQVCIS.

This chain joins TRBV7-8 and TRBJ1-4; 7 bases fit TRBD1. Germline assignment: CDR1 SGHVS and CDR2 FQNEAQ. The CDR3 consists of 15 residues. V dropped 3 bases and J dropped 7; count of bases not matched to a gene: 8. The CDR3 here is CASSFSGGGVEKLFF. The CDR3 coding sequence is TGTGCCAGCAGCTTTTCAGGGGGAGGCGTTGAAAAACTGTTTTTT.

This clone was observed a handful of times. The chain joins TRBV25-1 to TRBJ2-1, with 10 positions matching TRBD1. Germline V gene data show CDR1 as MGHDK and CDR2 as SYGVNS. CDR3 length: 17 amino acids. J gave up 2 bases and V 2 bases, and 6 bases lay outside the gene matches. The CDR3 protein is CASSERRQGAPYNEQFF. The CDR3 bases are TGTGCCAGCAGTGAAAGAAGACAGGGGGCACCCTACAATGAGCAGTTCTTC.

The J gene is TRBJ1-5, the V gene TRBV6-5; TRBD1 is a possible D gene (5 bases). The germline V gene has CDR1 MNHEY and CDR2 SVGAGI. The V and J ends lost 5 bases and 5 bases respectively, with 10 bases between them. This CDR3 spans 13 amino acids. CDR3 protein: CASSIGTYQPQHF. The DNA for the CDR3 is TGTGCCAGCAGTATAGGGACTTATCAGCCCCAGCATTTT.

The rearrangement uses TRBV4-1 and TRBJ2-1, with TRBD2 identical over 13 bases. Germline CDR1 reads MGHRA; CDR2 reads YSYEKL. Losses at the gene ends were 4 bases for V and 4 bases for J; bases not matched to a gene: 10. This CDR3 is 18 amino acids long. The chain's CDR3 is CASSLQRTSGGLYNEQFF. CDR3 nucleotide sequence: TGCGCCAGCAGCCTTCAGCGGACTAGCGGGGGCCTTTACAATGAGCAGTTCTTC.

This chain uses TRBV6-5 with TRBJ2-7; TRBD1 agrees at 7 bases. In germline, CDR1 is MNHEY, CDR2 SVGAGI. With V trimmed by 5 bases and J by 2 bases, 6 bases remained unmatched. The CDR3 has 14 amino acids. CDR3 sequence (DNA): TGTGCCAGCAGTCAAGACAGGGCCACCTACGAGCAGTACTTC. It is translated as CASSQDRATYEQYF.

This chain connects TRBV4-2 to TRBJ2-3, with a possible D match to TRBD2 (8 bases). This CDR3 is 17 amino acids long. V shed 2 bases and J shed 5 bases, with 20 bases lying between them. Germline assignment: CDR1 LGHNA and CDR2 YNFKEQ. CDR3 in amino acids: CASSQRQGLVGRDTQYF. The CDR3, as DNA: TGTGCCAGCAGCCAAAGACAGGGACTAGTGGGGAGAGATACGCAGTATTTT.